This TCR beta chain was retrieved from a study of OX40 agonist ivuxolimab in advanced cancers. Background for the entire study: Ivuxolimab was an agonistic, fully human IgG2 monoclonal antibody directed against OX40 (CD134), a costimulatory receptor. Intravenous ivuxolimab was administered to patients every 2 weeks at six dose levels: 0.01, 0.1, 0.3, 1.5, 3 and 10 mg/kg. Of the approximately 54 dose-escalation patients, hepatocellular carcinoma was present in around 20, melanoma in approximately 15, renal cell carcinoma in 9 and head and neck cancer in 9. In the dose-escalation cohort, around four fifths of patients were male, and the mean age was approximately 60 years, with a range of about 23 to 90. Prior anti-PD-1, anti-PD-L1 or anti-CTLA-4 therapy was permitted, and checkpoint inhibitors had been received by about 44% of dose-escalation patients. Partial responses were achieved by three dose-escalation patients, of whom one had hepatocellular carcinoma and two had cutaneous melanoma. Peripheral TCRbeta sequencing aimed to test whether ivuxolimab altered TCR sequence diversity and caused clonal T-cell expansion. The paper covers the monotherapy dose-escalation part of the phase I ivuxolimab trial, which included N ≈ 50 patients. General study outcomes and caveats: After ivuxolimab, CD8+ T cells had more expanded clones than CD4+ T cells on average. In the 0.1-3.0 mg/kg groups, partial responders had among the lowest normalized peripheral clonal expansion, particularly in CD8+ T cells. Low levels of normalized T-cell clonal expansion were also seen in some patients who did not respond. At doses of 0.1 to 3.0 mg/kg, clonal expansion of both CD4+ and CD8+ T cells in blood was seen between baseline and week 6. The antigen specificity of the clonally expanded peripheral T cells was not determined.

Patients with autoimmune disease history or receiving systemic immunosuppression were excluded from the trial. Peripheral blood for TCR sequencing was collected from all dose cohorts at baseline, on cycle 4 day 1, and on cycle 7 day 1. The samples were taken from a phase I, first-in-human, multicenter, open-label dose-escalation trial of ivuxolimab. Adults with locally advanced or metastatic melanoma, renal cell carcinoma, hepatocellular carcinoma or head and neck squamous cell carcinoma were enrolled in the trial. Before TCR sequencing, CD4+ T cells and CD8+ T cells were sorted from peripheral blood as separate populations. Sequences SGHRS (CDR1) and YFSETQ (CDR2) are obtained from the germline V gene. Measured from the cysteine to the phenylalanine, the CDR3 is 15 residues long. Just CDR3 DNA is preserved here, 45 bases in frame from base 1. Unmatched junction bases come to 14, with V trimmed by 5 bases and J by 10 bases.

For sequencing of the TCRbeta CDR3 region, genomic DNA was extracted from the sorted cells. The immunoSEQ Assay was used to sequence the TCRbeta CDR3 regions. The immuneACCESS repertoire file appears here via TCRdb, limited to in-frame rearrangements. These files lack a portion of the clones; in checked studies, under half of the deficit traces to unresolved V genes, and the cause of the others is not known. The sample contains roughly 70,000 clones, roughly 87% of them found a single time. The ten largest make up under 3.5% of the sample. Points on this clone: Its binding antigen is unknown. Base qualities are not recorded, but no much larger clone differs from it by a single base.

The sequence came from an adult with an advanced solid tumor such as melanoma, head and neck, liver or kidney cancer. The rearranged segments are TRBV5-1 and TRBJ2-1; TRBD2 lines up with 8 middle nucleotides. Here the sequenced sample was CD4+ or CD8+ T cells sorted from blood, taken in a trial of the OX40 agonist ivuxolimab. The DNA is as follows: TGCGCCAGCAGGCCACTTATAACCTTAGCGGGAGAGCAGTTCTTC. This is translated as CASRPLITLAGEQFF.